A single sample gave rise to the 7 T cell receptor beta chains below, sequenced in a study of blood T cell repertoires in COVID-19. Assay: immunoSEQ multiplex PCR; the TCRdb copy retains only in-frame clones and omits some. This sample has 150,000 to 200,000 clones, with approximately 91% found just once. The sample taken for sequencing was peripheral blood. All receptors derive from a man between 18 and 35 years old with acute or convalescent COVID-19.

The chain uses TRBV24-1 and TRBJ1-2; D perhaps matches TRBD1 (6 bases). Germline CDR1 and CDR2: KGHDR and SFDVKD. The CDR3 totals 15 residues. The V and J ends lost 5 bases and 1 base respectively, with 13 bases between them. The CDR3 here is CATSAGQSYNYGYTF. The CDR3 nucleotides are TGTGCCACCAGTGCCGGACAGAGCTATAACTATGGCTACACCTTC.

This clone was detected once. The chain combines TRBV7-2 with TRBJ1-5; TRBD1 matches 7 bases. V was clipped by 2 bases and J by 3 bases; unmatched bases: 4. Germline V gives CDR1 SGHTA, CDR2 FQGNSA. CDR3 length equals 15 residues. CDR3 region: CASSLRGGTNQPQHF. The DNA for the CDR3 is TGTGCCAGCAGCTTACGAGGGGGCACCAATCAGCCCCAGCATTTT.

The V gene is TRBV19, the J gene TRBJ1-5, with D perhaps TRBD1 (5 bases). The V and J ends lost 8 bases and 0 bases respectively, with 17 bases between them. The CDR3 is made up of 16 amino acids. Germline CDR1 reads LNHDA; CDR2 reads SQIVND (reference sequence). The CDR3 bases are TGTGCCAGTCACCCAGGAGCGGGGCATAGCAATCAGCCCCAGCATTTT. This sequence encodes CASHPGAGHSNQPQHF.

The chain recombines TRBV5-6 with TRBJ1-2, with 8 bases aligning to TRBD1. Germline V gives CDR1 SGHDT, CDR2 YYEEEE. V was pared by 5 bases and J by 6 bases, with 6 bases of the junction left unmatched. The CDR3 sequence is 13 residues long. This chain's CDR3 is CASRKIQGDGYTF. For the CDR3, the DNA is TGTGCCAGCAGGAAAATACAGGGGGATGGCTACACCTTC.

This sequence joins TRBV5-4 and TRBJ1-1; D ambiguous. Trimming cost V 2 bases and J 1 base, with 9 bases left between them. This CDR3 is built from 14 residues. CDR1 SGHNT and CDR2 YYREEE come from the germline V gene (reference sequence). The CDR3 sequence: CASSFRRSNTEAFF. CDR3 sequence (DNA): TGTGCCAGCAGCTTCCGGCGGTCGAACACTGAAGCTTTCTTT.

The chain couples TRBV9 to TRBJ1-2; 7 bases align to TRBD1. The CDR3 is 12 amino acids. Germline V gene data show CDR1 as SGDLS and CDR2 as YYNGEE. V trimming: 7 bases; J trimming: 2 bases; junction bases outside the gene matches: 2. As DNA, the CDR3 is TGTGCCAGCGGAGGGGGCAACTATGGCTACACCTTC. This sequence encodes CASGGGNYGYTF.

V usage is TRBV2 and J usage is TRBJ2-1; the D is unclear. The CDR3 sequence is 15 residues long. Germline CDR1 and CDR2: SNHLY and FYNNEI. V lost 4 bases and J 2 bases, leaving 12 bases between the germline ends. CDR3 protein: CASSVESVAYNEQFF. CDR3 nucleotide sequence: TGTGCCAGCAGTGTGGAAAGCGTTGCCTACAATGAGCAGTTCTTC.